The 22 T cell receptor beta chains below all came from one sample that was sequenced in a study of cytomegalovirus exposure and HLA in healthy donors. It was with 60 Vbeta and 13 Jbeta primers that the PCR ran. Sequenced by immunoSEQ multiplex PCR; TCRdb stores in-frame clones only, minus some. The sample has under 150,000 clones, about 80% seen once. Material for sequencing was PBMCs. The source is a male donor in good health and CMV-seropositive.

To note about this clone: The junction departs from the called germline gene at one end, perhaps through a read error. CDR3 sequence reads: CASSRDRGKSNTEAFF. CDR3 bases: TGTGCTAGCAGCCGCGACAGGGGGAAATCGAACACTGAAGCTTTCTTT. V and J are TRBV7-7 and TRBJ1-1; TRBD1 agrees at 9 bases. The CDR3 has 16 amino acids. The germline V gene has CDR1 SSHAT and CDR2 FNYEAQ (reference sequence).

V gene TRBV6-5 combines with J gene TRBJ1-5, with D unresolved. The CDR3 is 13 amino acids. The germline CDR1 and CDR2 sequences are MNHEY and SVGAGI. Trimming took 5 bases from V and 5 from J, leaving 10 bases between them. Written as DNA, the CDR3 is TGTGCCAGCAGTGCCCTTCGCGATCAGCCCCAGCATTTT. It translates to CASSALRDQPQHF.

This chain joins TRBV18 and TRBJ2-5; TRBD2 matches 9 bases. The junction had 5 bases not matched to a gene; V was cut back by 6 bases and J by 3 bases. CDR1 KGHSH and CDR2 LQKENI come from the germline V gene. The CDR3 loop spans 14 amino acids. CDR3 sequence reads: CASSPSGIEETQYF. The CDR3 DNA reads TGTGCCAGCTCCCCTAGCGGGATCGAAGAGACCCAGTACTTC.

V is TRBV6-1 and J is TRBJ2-1; 7 positions agree with TRBD2. The CDR3 is made up of 14 amino acids. Trimming at V came to 1 base and at J to 6 bases, leaving 3 bases not matched to a gene. Germline V gene data show CDR1 as MNHNS and CDR2 as SASEGT. The CDR3 DNA sequence: TGTGCCAGCAGTGAAGGGACTAGGGTCAATGAGCAGTTCTTC. This gives the protein CASSEGTRVNEQFF.

The rearrangement uses TRBV27 and TRBJ1-5; D is possibly TRBD1 (5 bases). The CDR3 totals 15 residues. The V and J ends lost 6 bases and 0 bases respectively, with 12 bases between them. Germline V gene lookup returns CDR1 MNHEY and CDR2 SMNVEV (reference sequence). The CDR3 nucleotides are TGTGCCAGCAGGATACAGGTGACTAGCAATCAGCCCCAGCATTTT. Translating gives CASRIQVTSNQPQHF.

The chain carries TRBV18 and TRBJ1-6; D possibly corresponds to TRBD1 (5 bases). V was pared by 2 bases and J by 8 bases, with 13 bases between. CDR1 KGHSH and CDR2 LQKENI come from the germline V gene. The CDR3 length is 15 residues. The DNA of the CDR3 is TGTGCCAGCTCACCAGATAGCAGGGCAGATTCACCCCTCCACTTT. It specifies CASSPDSRADSPLHF. The variable domain in full, completed from reference TRBV18 and TRBJ1-6, reads NAGVMQNPRHLVRRRGQEARLRCSPMKGHSHVYWYRQLPEEGLKFMVYLQKENIIDESGMPKERFSAEFPKEGPSILRIQQVVRGDSAAYFCASSPDSRADSPLHFGNGTRLTVT.

Concerning this clone: An end of the junction differs from the germline gene, which may be a read error. The chain is built from TRBV7-7 and TRBJ2-1; D might be TRBD1 or TRBD2, each matching 5 bases. CDR3 length: 13 residues. CDR1 is SSHAT, CDR2 FNYEAQ, per germline (reference sequence). CDR3 DNA sequence: TGTGCTAGCAGCTTAGGGGTGGACTCCCCCTTGTTCTTC. Residues: CASSLGVDSPLFF.

This chain joins TRBV7-9 and TRBJ1-1, with TRBD1 as a possible D gene (6 bases). This CDR3 is built from 15 residues. With 0 bases removed from V and 0 bases from J, the gap between germline ends came to 8 bases. The V gene's germline CDR1 is SEHNR and CDR2 FQNEAQ (reference sequence). The CDR3 here is CASSLAQGVNTEAFF. CDR3 DNA sequence: TGTGCCAGCAGCTTAGCACAGGGAGTGAACACTGAAGCTTTCTTT.

Only a few counts were recorded for this clone. This rearrangement joins TRBV6-5 to TRBJ1-1; TRBD1 aligns across 7 bases. The CDR3 has 13 amino acids. Looked up from germline, CDR1 is MNHEY and CDR2 is SVGAGI. The V gene end was trimmed by 6 bases and the J gene end by 9 bases; junction bases not matched to a gene: 10. CDR3 bases: TGTGCCAGCAGGGAACGTGGACAGGATAAAGCTTTCTTT. Translating it yields CASRERGQDKAFF.

The genes are TRBV5-1 and TRBJ2-5; 7 bases align to TRBD2. The junction had 11 bases not matched to a gene; V was cut back by 2 bases and J by 1 base. The CDR3 runs to 17 residues. From germline, CDR1 is SGHRS and CDR2 YFSETQ. In nucleotides, the CDR3 is TGCGCCAGCAGCTTAAGGCCGAGCGGGATATTCCAAGAGACCCAGTACTTC. Translation: CASSLRPSGIFQETQYF. The complete variable domain, with remaining parts taken from reference TRBV5-1 and TRBJ2-5, reads KAGVTQTPRYLIKTRGQQVTLSCSPISGHRSVSWYQQTPGQGLQFLFEYFSETQRNKGNFPGRFSGRQFSNSRSEMNVSTLELGDSALYLCASSLRPSGIFQETQYFGPGTRLLVL.

The J gene is TRBJ2-5, the V gene TRBV2; D unclear. The V end lost 7 bases, the J end lost 3 bases, and 15 bases lay between the germline ends. The CDR3 contains 14 residues. Germline values: CDR1 SNHLY, CDR2 FYNNEI. CDR3 amino acids: CASIYSNEKETQYF. CDR3 DNA sequence: TGTGCCAGCATTTATTCTAATGAGAAAGAGACCCAGTACTTC.

This clone was detected once. The genes are TRBV6-4 and TRBJ2-2, with 8 bases matching TRBD1. Trimming took 2 bases from V and 4 from J; bases not matched to a gene: 6. Germline V gene data show CDR1 as MRHNA and CDR2 as SNTAGT. The CDR3 is made up of 16 amino acids. The CDR3: CASSDRDRGATGELFF. DNA of the CDR3: TGTGCCAGCAGTGACCGTGACAGGGGTGCCACCGGGGAGCTGTTTTTT.

This sequence joins TRBV7-9 and TRBJ2-7; D not certain. From germline, CDR1 is SEHNR and CDR2 FQNEAQ (reference sequence). The V gene lost 4 bases and the J gene lost 1 base, with 14 bases spanning the gap. The CDR3 consists of 15 residues. CDR3 region: CASSSIEEYSYEQYF. In DNA form, the CDR3 reads TGTGCCAGCAGCTCTATAGAGGAGTATTCCTACGAGCAGTACTTC. Filled out from reference TRBV7-9 and TRBJ2-7, the complete variable domain reads DTGVSQNPRHKITKRGQNVTFRCDPISEHNRLYWYRQTLGQGPEFLTYFQNEAQLEKSRLLSDRFSAERPKGSFSTLEIQRTEQGDSAMYLCASSSIEEYSYEQYFGPGTRLTVT.

The chain uses TRBV11-2 and TRBJ2-5; the D gene is possibly TRBD2 (5 bases). The end of the DNA is better explained by TRBJ2-7, so the J call may be wrong. The germline V gene has CDR1 SGHAT and CDR2 FQNNGV. This CDR3 has 14 amino acids. The CDR3 nucleotides are TGTGCCAGCAGCTTAGTAGCGAGCTCCTACGAGCAGTACTTC. It translates to CASSLVASSYEQYF.

The chain recombines TRBV27 with TRBJ1-6; 9 bases are a match to TRBD1. The CDR3 length is 16 residues. CDR1 MNHEY and CDR2 SMNVEV come from the germline V gene (reference sequence). The junction had 12 bases not matched to a gene; V was cut back by 5 bases and J by 10 bases. The CDR3 DNA follows: TGTGCCAGCAGTCAAGCGGGGACAGGGAAAATATCACCCCTCCACTTT. This encodes CASSQAGTGKISPLHF.

This clone was found a few times. The V and J genes are TRBV6-4 and TRBJ2-3, with 13 positions matching TRBD2. Germline V gene sequence: CDR1 MRHNA, CDR2 SNTAGT. J lost 1 base, V lost 6 bases, and 1 base had no gene match. This CDR3 region has 15 residues. CDR3 protein: CASRGTSGGTDTQYF. The CDR3 DNA reads TGTGCCAGCAGGGGGACTAGCGGGGGCACAGATACGCAGTATTTT.

The genes are TRBV9 and TRBJ2-1; 8 nucleotides line up with TRBD2. The CDR3 sequence is 16 residues long. V dropped 1 base and J dropped 6; count of bases not matched to a gene: 9. Germline V gene sequence: CDR1 SGDLS, CDR2 YYNGEE. CDR3 region: CASSVYVTGGGNEQFF. The CDR3 bases are TGTGCCAGCAGCGTATACGTCACGGGAGGGGGCAATGAGCAGTTCTTC.

The V call is TRBV4-2, the J call TRBJ2-3; unclear D gene. Germline assignment: CDR1 LGHNA and CDR2 YNFKEQ. V was clipped by 1 base and J by 0 bases, with 14 bases between them. This CDR3 is built from 17 residues. CDR3 nucleotides: TGTGCCAGCAGCCAAGTTGTGGCTCCAAAAAGCACAGATACGCAGTATTTT. Encoded protein: CASSQVVAPKSTDTQYF.

In its sample, this clone was seen once. The chain links TRBV4-2 to TRBJ2-7; 11 bases agree with TRBD2. The trim removed 1 base at V and 2 bases at J, leaving 1 base unmatched. This CDR3 has 15 residues. Germline V CDR1 and CDR2: LGHNA, YNFKEQ. This CDR3 reads CASSQGLAGTYEQYF. CDR3 bases: TGTGCCAGCAGCCAAGGACTAGCGGGGACCTACGAGCAGTACTTC.

The gene calls are TRBV25-1 and TRBJ2-1; D perhaps matches TRBD1 (5 bases). V was clipped by 3 bases and J by 6 bases, with 21 bases between them. CDR3 length: 17 residues. Germline CDR1 is MGHDK and CDR2 is SYGVNS. The CDR3, as DNA: TGTGCCAGCAGTGAGGAGATAAGGGGCCCCATCGGCAATGAGCAGTTCTTC. It codes for CASSEEIRGPIGNEQFF.

The chain combines TRBV5-1 with TRBJ2-1, with 8 bases that match TRBD2. CDR3 length equals 15 residues. V gave up 2 bases and J gave up 0 bases; unmatched junction bases: 1. CDR1 and CDR2 (germline): SGHRS, YFSETQ. CDR3 in amino acids: CASSFSGTSYNEQFF. The CDR3 nucleotides read TGCGCCAGCAGCTTTAGCGGGACCTCCTACAATGAGCAGTTCTTC.

The V and J genes are TRBV6-5 and TRBJ2-3, with a weak D call TRBD1 (6 bases). Deletions cut 0 bases from V and 1 base from J, with 11 bases between. Germline CDR1 and CDR2: MNHEY and SVGAGI. The CDR3 is 16 residues long. CDR3 in amino acids: CASSYSMDSRTDTQYF. The CDR3 region has the DNA TGTGCCAGCAGTTACTCAATGGACAGCCGCACAGATACGCAGTATTTT.